Listed here are 27 T cell receptor beta chains from one sample, sequenced in a study of control samples from healthy donors and cancer patients. The data were produced by immunoSEQ multiplex PCR, yet TCRdb's version contains in-frame clones alone and is incomplete. The profile shows roughly 180,000 clones, about 91% of them singletons. The sample consisted of blood. These receptors all come from a woman aged 40 to 49 in good health.

This chain uses TRBV21-1 with TRBJ1-1. TRBV21-1 corresponds to a pseudogene. The CDR3 is 13 residues long. The CDR3 coding sequence is TGTGCCAGCAGCAAAGGGGGGTGCACTGAAGCTTTCTTT. Its protein product is CASSKGGCTEAFF.

This clone was recorded once. This chain uses TRBV7-9 with TRBJ1-1; no definite D call. The germline V gene has CDR1 SEHNR and CDR2 FQNEAQ (reference sequence). V was trimmed by 3 bases and J by 3 bases, leaving 8 bases between them. CDR3 length: 13 amino acids. The CDR3 sequence: CASSLTGDTEAFF. CDR3 sequence (DNA): TGTGCCAGCAGCTTGACTGGGGACACTGAAGCTTTCTTT.

The chain employs TRBV5-5 and TRBJ1-4; D ambiguous. CDR1 and CDR2 from the germline V gene are SGHKS and YYEKEE (reference sequence). Trimming cost V 5 bases and J 8 bases, with 13 bases left between them. The CDR3 runs 13 residues. CDR3: CASRRWDSEKLFF. The CDR3 DNA reads as TGTGCCAGCAGGCGATGGGATTCAGAAAAACTGTTTTTT.

V gene TRBV7-6 combines with J gene TRBJ2-1; 11 bases are a match to TRBD2. The CDR3 loop spans 15 amino acids. Looked up from germline, CDR1 is SGHVS and CDR2 is FNYEAQ. V lost 5 bases, J lost 4 bases, and 4 bases stayed unmatched. In DNA form, the CDR3 reads TGTGCCAGCAGCACACTAGCGGGGGAATACAATGAGCAGTTCTTC. Amino acid sequence: CASSTLAGEYNEQFF.

This chain connects TRBV23-1 to TRBJ1-6; TRBD1 might be the D (5 bases). TRBV23-1 is sorted into the ORF group, with uncertain function. Trimming removed 8 bases at V and 0 bases at J, with 14 bases between. CDR3 length: 16 residues. Written as DNA, the CDR3 is TGCGCCAGCTTAAAACAGGACGGCTCCTATAATTCACCCCTCCACTTT. Its translation is CASLKQDGSYNSPLHF.

A remark on this clone: Other nucleotide sequences from this sample produce the same CDR3. The J gene is TRBJ1-6, the V gene TRBV2; no reliable D call. The V and J ends lost 2 bases and 0 bases respectively, with 5 bases between them. CDR1 and CDR2 from the germline V gene are SNHLY and FYNNEI. The CDR3 extends over 15 amino acids. CDR3 sequence: CASSELSSYNSPLHF. CDR3 bases: TGTGCCAGCAGTGAACTTAGCTCCTATAATTCACCCCTCCACTTT.

The chain joins TRBV9 to TRBJ2-3; no reliable D call. Trimming shortened V by 4 bases and J by 3 bases, and 3 bases separated the two germline ends. The CDR3 runs to 11 residues. CDR1 and CDR2 from the germline V gene are SGDLS and YYNGEE. This CDR3 is CASSNTDTQYF. The CDR3 coding sequence is TGTGCCAGCAGCAATACAGATACGCAGTATTTT.

A word on this clone: One junction end disagrees with the germline gene, perhaps due to a read error. The chain is built from TRBV6-5 and TRBJ2-7, with D possibly called TRBD1 or TRBD2 (5 bases each). Per germline, CDR1 MNHEY and CDR2 SVGAGI. The CDR3 spans 14 residues. This CDR3 is CASMGPEGSYEQYF. As DNA, the CDR3 is TGTGCGAGCATGGGGCCCGAGGGGTCCTACGAGCAGTACTTC.

The chain joins TRBV4-1 to TRBJ1-3; D is ambiguous. The germline CDR1 and CDR2 sequences are MGHRA and YSYEKL. This CDR3 comprises 14 residues. Trimming pared 5 bases from V and 0 bases from J, leaving 8 bases between. The CDR3 here is CASSDGGSGNTIYF. The CDR3 nucleotides are TGCGCCAGCAGCGACGGAGGCTCTGGAAACACCATATATTTT.

The chain recombines TRBV19 with TRBJ2-5; TRBD2 agrees at 8 bases. The V gene end was trimmed by 5 bases and the J gene end by 2 bases; junction bases not matched to a gene: 10. Germline values: CDR1 LNHDA, CDR2 SQIVND (reference sequence). CDR3 size: 16 residues. This chain's CDR3 is CASSAVAGLPQETQYF. CDR3 DNA sequence: TGTGCCAGTAGTGCTGTAGCGGGGTTGCCGCAAGAGACCCAGTACTTC.

This CDR3 reads CASSGGYPGELFF. The CDR3 region has the DNA TGTGCCAGCAGTGGGGGGTATCCCGGGGAGCTGTTTTTT. The rearrangement uses TRBV25-1 and TRBJ2-2, with D perhaps TRBD1 or TRBD2 (5 bases each). Trimming removed 4 bases from V and 6 bases from J, with 9 bases in between. The germline gives CDR1 MGHDK, CDR2 SYGVNS. This CDR3 is built from 13 residues.

This clone is a singleton in its sample. This chain joins TRBV11-2 and TRBJ1-6; TRBD1 matches at 11 bases. V gave up 1 base and J gave up 4 bases; unmatched junction bases: 6. CDR1 is SGHAT, CDR2 FQNNGV, per germline. This CDR3 spans 18 amino acids. The CDR3 coding sequence is TGTGCCAGCAGCTTAGGTGGGACAGGGGGTTTTTATAATTCACCCCTCCACTTT. Translating gives CASSLGGTGGFYNSPLHF.

The chain employs TRBV4-1 and TRBJ1-4; 8 bases agree with TRBD1. The CDR3 is 15 amino acids. V lost 4 bases, J lost 8 bases, and 9 bases stayed unmatched. The germline CDR1 and CDR2 sequences are MGHRA and YSYEKL. The CDR3 spells CASSLAGTGPEKLFF. CDR3 nucleotides: TGCGCCAGCAGCCTAGCCGGGACAGGACCAGAAAAACTGTTTTTT.

This clone was detected once. The chain couples TRBV6-5 to TRBJ1-6; 7 nucleotides line up with TRBD1. This CDR3 spans 14 amino acids. Germline CDR1 and CDR2: MNHEY and SVGAGI. The trim removed 2 bases at V and 10 bases at J, leaving 5 bases unmatched. In DNA, the CDR3 is TGTGCCAGCAGTTACCTTACAGGGGACTCACCCCTCCACTTT. The encoded protein is CASSYLTGDSPLHF.

The chain recombines TRBV5-3 with TRBJ2-7; 7 bases map to TRBD2. TRBV5-3 is designated an ORF whose function remains uncertain. V trimming: 10 bases; J trimming: 2 bases; junction bases outside the gene matches: 6. The CDR3 has 12 amino acids. DNA for the CDR3: TGTGCCTGGCAGCGGGGAACCTACGAGCAGTACTTC. Residues: CAWQRGTYEQYF.

The chain is built from TRBV3-1 (or the pseudogene TRBV3-2) and TRBJ1-3; no clear D. Trimming pared 0 bases from V and 0 bases from J, leaving 9 bases between. Per germline, CDR1 LGHDT and CDR2 YNNKEL (reference sequence). The CDR3 covers 16 residues. The CDR3 DNA follows: TGTGCCAGCAGCCAAGATATCATAAACTCTGGAAACACCATATATTTT. Translated, it gives CASSQDIINSGNTIYF.

This clone was seen just once. The chain links TRBV13 to TRBJ2-2; D unresolved. The CDR3 is 15 amino acids. Germline V gene sequence: CDR1 PRHDT, CDR2 FYEKMQ (reference sequence). V was clipped by 1 base and J by 2 bases, with 8 bases between them. CDR3 amino acids: CASSLVQHNTGELFF. The CDR3 coding sequence is TGTGCCAGCAGCTTAGTCCAACACAACACCGGGGAGCTGTTTTTT.

On this clone itself: Other DNA sequences in this specimen translate into the identical CDR3. This rearrangement joins TRBV7-9 to TRBJ1-5; D not certain. The CDR3 extends over 14 amino acids. CDR1 and CDR2 (germline): SEHNR, FQNEAQ (reference sequence). Trimming pared 5 bases from V and 0 bases from J, leaving 8 bases between. CDR3 sequence: CASSLAGSNQPQHF. The CDR3 DNA reads as TGTGCCAGCAGCCTTGCGGGTAGCAATCAGCCCCAGCATTTT. Combining the CDR3 with reference TRBV7-9 and TRBJ1-5 gives the whole variable domain DTGVSQNPRHKITKRGQNVTFRCDPISEHNRLYWYRQTLGQGPEFLTYFQNEAQLEKSRLLSDRFSAERPKGSFSTLEIQRTEQGDSAMYLCASSLAGSNQPQHFGDGTRLSIL.

This rearrangement joins TRBV6-5 to TRBJ1-5, with D possibly being TRBD1 (6 bases). The length of the CDR3 is 15 residues. CDR1 and CDR2 from the germline V gene are MNHEY and SVGAGI. V lost 6 bases, J lost 1 base, and 13 bases lay in between. CDR3 DNA: TGTGCCAGCAGGGGCGGGCAGGGGAGCAATCAGCCCCAGCATTTT. Protein sequence: CASRGGQGSNQPQHF.

The CDR3 reads CASSPPGLAAYNEQFF. In nucleotides, the CDR3 is TGTGCCAGCTCACCACCCGGGCTAGCGGCCTACAATGAGCAGTTCTTC. V usage is TRBV18 and J usage is TRBJ2-1; 7 bases match TRBD2. Germline CDR1 is KGHSH and CDR2 is LQKENI. The CDR3 runs 16 residues. V shed 0 bases, J shed 2 bases, and the junction held 4 bases outside the gene matches.

This chain connects TRBV2 to TRBJ2-2; 11 bases agree with TRBD2. V was clipped by 6 bases and J by 2 bases; unmatched bases: 5. The CDR3 loop spans 16 amino acids. Germline V gene lookup returns CDR1 SNHLY and CDR2 FYNNEI. CDR3 DNA: TGTGCCAGCAGGGAGACTAGCGGGGACAACACCGGGGAGCTGTTTTTT. Translated, it gives CASRETSGDNTGELFF.

The genes are TRBV5-1 and TRBJ2-7; TRBD1 agrees at 10 bases. Germline V gene sequence: CDR1 SGHRS, CDR2 YFSETQ. The V gene end was trimmed by 0 bases and the J gene end by 5 bases; junction bases not matched to a gene: 8. There are 16 residues in the CDR3. This CDR3 is CASSLVGTGVTDEQYF. DNA of the CDR3: TGCGCCAGCAGCTTGGTCGGGACAGGGGTAACCGACGAGCAGTACTTC.

The gene calls are TRBV19 and TRBJ1-2, with D possibly matching TRBD1 (6 bases). CDR1 and CDR2 from the germline V gene are LNHDA and SQIVND (reference sequence). CDR3 length equals 14 residues. Trimming cost V 3 bases and J 7 bases, with 15 bases left between them. The CDR3 sequence is CASSISGDLGGYTF. The CDR3 DNA is TGTGCCAGTAGTATTTCAGGGGATCTTGGTGGCTACACCTTC.

This rearrangement joins TRBV2 to TRBJ2-7; D call uncertain. The germline V and J ends were trimmed by 4 bases and 2 bases, with 6 bases remaining between them. The germline gives CDR1 SNHLY, CDR2 FYNNEI. The CDR3 runs to 12 residues. CDR3 nucleotides: TGTGCCAGCAGTGGGTTGCCCTACGAGCAGTACTTC. Residues: CASSGLPYEQYF.

The J gene is TRBJ2-3, the V gene TRBV10-3; 7 nucleotides agree with TRBD1. The J segment lost 5 bases and the V segment lost 11 bases, leaving 7 bases of the junction unmatched. The germline CDR1 and CDR2 sequences are ENHRY and SYGVKD. The CDR3 has 12 amino acids. The CDR3: CAAQGQGDTQYF. The DNA of the CDR3 is TGTGCCGCACAGGGGCAGGGAGATACGCAGTATTTT.

In its sample, this clone was seen a few times. The CDR3 DNA reads TGTGCCAGCAGCTACCACAGGGATACTAATGAAAAACTGTTTTTT. Amino acid sequence: CASSYHRDTNEKLFF. The V and J genes are TRBV7-8 and TRBJ1-4; the D gene is possibly TRBD1 (6 bases). This CDR3 region has 15 residues. The V and J ends lost 4 bases and 2 bases respectively, with 11 bases between them. Per the germline V gene, CDR1 is SGHVS and CDR2 is FQNEAQ.

The DNA for the CDR3 is TGTGCCAGTAGTACCGGGACAGGGGGGTACCAAGAGACCCAGTACTTC. This translates into CASSTGTGGYQETQYF. J is TRBJ2-5 and V is TRBV19; TRBD1 matches 11 bases. The trim removed 4 bases at V and 0 bases at J, leaving 4 bases unmatched. This CDR3 has 16 amino acids. Looked up from germline, CDR1 is LNHDA and CDR2 is SQIVND (reference sequence).